These 13 T cell receptor beta chains share one sample of origin, sequenced in a study of T cell repertoires in cytomegalovirus infection. Using its own MiXCR run on the reads, TCRdb lists one record per CDR3 protein. The sample has fewer than 550,000 distinct CDR3 sequences; about 17% are singletons. Sequencing was performed on CD8+ T cells from PBMCs. The receptors come from a human donor in good health (CMV status not recorded). Some clones in this sample may be carry-over from other donors' samples.

This clonotype was observed many times. V is TRBV12-5 and J is TRBJ1-1; D call uncertain. The V end was cut by 1 base, the J end by 1 base, with 10 bases between. CDR1 LGHNT and CDR2 FRNRAP come from the germline V gene. The CDR3 length is 15 residues. CDR3 region: CASGLALLGNTEAFF. CDR3 sequence (DNA): TGTGCTAGTGGTTTGGCTCTCCTGGGGAACACTGAAGCTTTCTTT.

The V and J genes are TRBV2 and TRBJ2-1; TRBD2 aligns across 12 bases. This CDR3 has 15 residues. V trimming: 10 bases; J trimming: 5 bases; junction bases outside the gene matches: 9. Germline V CDR1 and CDR2: SNHLY, FYNNEI. CDR3 bases: TGTGCCACCCCTAGCGGGAGGGCCTTTGACAATGAGCAGTTCTTC. This translates into CATPSGRAFDNEQFF.

This clonotype was seen at least ten times. This rearrangement joins TRBV28 to TRBJ2-2; 9 nucleotides align to TRBD1. Germline loops: CDR1 MDHEN, CDR2 SYDVKM. This CDR3 spans 15 amino acids. The V gene end was trimmed by 6 bases and the J gene end by 4 bases; junction bases not matched to a gene: 6. The CDR3 DNA reads TGTGCCAGCAGGACCGGGACAGGGTTCACCGGGGAGCTGTTTTTT. Translation: CASRTGTGFTGELFF.

Many counts were recorded for this clonotype. The chain couples TRBV6-6 to TRBJ2-4; 9 bases are shared with TRBD2. The germline CDR1 and CDR2 sequences are MNHNY and SVGAGI (reference sequence). This CDR3 is built from 16 residues. Losses at the gene ends were 2 bases for V and 1 base for J; bases not matched to a gene: 3. The CDR3 here is CASSYRAGGAKNIQYF. CDR3 in DNA: TGTGCCAGCAGTTACCGCGCGGGAGGGGCCAAAAACATTCAGTACTTC.

V is TRBV29-1 and J is TRBJ2-2, with D possibly being TRBD1 (6 bases). Germline V CDR1 and CDR2: SQVTM, ANQGSEA. The CDR3 runs to 12 residues. V lost 6 bases to trimming and J lost 5 bases, with 10 bases between them. CDR3 loop: CSVPRGTGELFF. The CDR3 nucleotides are TGCAGCGTCCCCAGGGGTACCGGGGAGCTGTTTTTT.

J is TRBJ1-1 and V is TRBV19; 7 bases are shared with TRBD1. The trim removed 6 bases at V and 3 bases at J, leaving 10 bases unmatched. CDR3 length: 15 amino acids. From germline, CDR1 is LNHDA and CDR2 SQIVND (reference sequence). As DNA, the CDR3 is TGTGCCAGTAGGGGGGGTAGGGGGCGAGACACTGAAGCTTTCTTT. Translating it yields CASRGGRGRDTEAFF. Using reference TRBV19 and TRBJ1-1 for the parts outside the CDR3, the full variable domain is DGGITQSPKYLFRKEGQNVTLSCEQNLNHDAMYWYRQDPGQGLRLIYYSQIVNDFQKGDIAEGYSVSREKKESFPLTVTSAQKNPTAFYLCASRGGRGRDTEAFFGQGTRLTVV.

V usage is TRBV19 and J usage is TRBJ2-1; 8 bases align to TRBD2. This CDR3 contains 13 residues. J gave up 2 bases and V 7 bases, and 1 base lay outside the gene matches. The germline gives CDR1 LNHDA, CDR2 SQIVND (reference sequence). In DNA form, the CDR3 reads TGTGCCAGTATGCGGGAGGCCTACAATGAGCAGTTCTTC. This translates into CASMREAYNEQFF.

In its sample, this clonotype was seen a few times. This chain uses TRBV12-5 with TRBJ1-5; no clear D gene. Germline assignment: CDR1 LGHNT and CDR2 FRNRAP. The CDR3 spans 15 residues. V was pared by 3 bases and J by 1 base, with 10 bases between. DNA of the CDR3: TGTGCTAGTGGTTTTGAAGGTGCGAGCAATCAGCCCCAGCATTTT. Its protein product is CASGFEGASNQPQHF.

This clonotype was counted a few times. This rearrangement joins TRBV5-5 to TRBJ1-4; a possible D gene is TRBD1 (6 bases). The CDR3 totals 15 residues. Trimming stripped 1 base from V and 7 bases from J, with 14 bases between. Germline CDR1 and CDR2: SGHKS and YYEKEE (reference sequence). CDR3 bases: TGTGCCAGCAGCTTGCTAGACAGGACTTTTGAAAAACTGTTTTTT. Translating gives CASSLLDRTFEKLFF.

In its sample, this clonotype was seen many times. This chain links TRBV4-1 with TRBJ1-2; possibly TRBD1 for D (6 bases). CDR1 is MGHRA, CDR2 YSYEKL, per germline. V shed 3 bases and J shed 5 bases, with 19 bases lying between them. CDR3 length equals 16 residues. CDR3 sequence (DNA): TGCGCCAGCAGCCAGCCTGGGACAACCAAACTGTATGGCTACACCTTC. Amino acids: CASSQPGTTKLYGYTF.

This clonotype was seen at least ten times. As DNA, the CDR3 is TGTGCCAGCAGCTCATCTTTGGGTACGAGGGGCGCTCAAAGGCATGAGCAGTTCTTC. Translation gives CASSSSLGTRGAQRHEQFF. The chain carries TRBV7-9 and TRBJ2-1, with D possibly being TRBD1 or TRBD2 (5 bases each). The V gene lost 4 bases and the J gene lost 8 bases, with 30 bases spanning the gap. The CDR3 covers 19 residues. CDR1 and CDR2 (germline): SEHNR, FQNEAQ (reference sequence).

The V and J genes are TRBV4-1 and TRBJ2-2; D is undetermined. This CDR3 is 13 amino acids long. Trimming stripped 1 base from V and 7 bases from J, with 7 bases between. Germline V lookup: CDR1 MGHRA, CDR2 YSYEKL. The CDR3 region has the DNA TGCGCCAGCAGCCAAGTATCGATCGGGGAGCTGTTTTTT. This codes for CASSQVSIGELFF.

This chain uses TRBV4-2 with TRBJ2-2; 7 bases are a match to TRBD2. The ends lost 6 bases at V and 5 bases at J; junction bases unmatched: 12. Germline values: CDR1 LGHNA, CDR2 YNFKEQ. This CDR3 has 16 amino acids. For the CDR3, the DNA is TGTGCCAGCAGGATACCAGGGCTAGCGGAAACCGGGGAGCTGTTTTTT. Translating it yields CASRIPGLAETGELFF.